What follows describes a single T cell receptor (beta chain). It has no known antigen specificity. Base qualities are not recorded, but no much larger clone differs from it by a single base. This specimen belongs to a study of T cell repertoires in cytomegalovirus infection (dated by TCRdb to 2018 to 2020). For the study in its entirety: The peptide stimulations were aimed at well-studied HLA-B-restricted epitopes as well as recently identified HLA-C-restricted CMV epitopes, whose presentation resists viral immunomodulation. The HLA type of each donor mattered for the analysis, because public TCR beta signatures pointed to carriage of CMV infection along with the matching HLA type. Study-wide findings and limitations: In both this cohort and an independent roughly 360-donor cohort, the cumulative frequency of public TCR beta family members distinguished carriers of CMV infection plus the relevant HLA type. The ex vivo response was dominated by HLA-C-restricted CMV-specific TCR beta clonotypes, which also provided the single most frequent clonotype in two of eight donors.

The instrument was an Illumina HiSeq 1500. TCRdb reanalyzed the raw reads on its own, using fastp at Q25 for trimming and MiXCR for clone calling, and kept in-frame beta chains. Duplicate CDR3 protein sequences are folded into a single record with the most common DNA and genes. This sample holds about half a million distinct CDR3 sequences; roughly a third were observed only once. The ten largest clonotypes hold 15% to 20% of the sample. Trimming takes 6 bases from V and 8 bases from J, and the germline ends sit 17 bases apart. The germline V gene sets CDR1 to LGHNT and CDR2 to FRNRAP. From cysteine to phenylalanine, the CDR3 is 14 amino acids long. The entry retains the CDR3 DNA only, 42 bases that are in frame from base 1. In light of the paper, this sample's treatment or condition label describes: in vitro stimulation with specific CMV peptide epitopes to enrich CMV-specific T cells.

The sample here was cultured PBMCs, taken from culture after CMV antigen stimulation. The receptor chain draws on TRBV12-5 and TRBJ2-1, with TRBD2 tentatively as D gene (6 bases match). The sequence was obtained from a human donor in good health (CMV status not recorded). Some clones in this sample may be carry-over from other donors' samples. The DNA reads TGTGCTAGTGGGGAGGGCGGAGGGGAGTATGAGCAGTTCTTC. This encodes CASGEGGGEYEQFF.